A single sample gave rise to the 16 T cell receptor beta chains below, sequenced in a study of post-analysis software for immune sequencing data. Study observations and caveats: With TRBV5-6, TRBV5-1 and TRBV20-1 included, about five TRBV segments were more frequent in patients than in controls.

Sequencing libraries made from TCR beta cDNA carried unique molecular identifiers. TCRdb re-called the PCR reads with MiXCR, one entry per CDR3 protein. The table lists roughly 430,000 distinct CDR3 sequences, approximately 38% of them singletons. Their antigens remain unidentified. Sample: blood. These TCRs come from a girl aged 2 to 9 with multiple sclerosis.

J is TRBJ2-1 and V is TRBV7-9, with 10 bases identical to TRBD1. The CDR3 loop spans 15 amino acids. Germline CDR1 and CDR2: SEHNR and FQNEAQ (reference sequence). J lost 1 base, V lost 5 bases, and 2 bases had no gene match. The CDR3 spells CASSDRGHSYNEQFF. CDR3 bases: TGTGCCAGCAGCGACAGGGGGCATTCCTACAATGAGCAGTTCTTC. Full variable domain (remainder filled in from reference TRBV7-9 and TRBJ2-1): DTGVSQNPRHKITKRGQNVTFRCDPISEHNRLYWYRQTLGQGPEFLTYFQNEAQLEKSRLLSDRFSAERPKGSFSTLEIQRTEQGDSAMYLCASSDRGHSYNEQFFGPGTRLTVL.

The chain has TRBV27 and TRBJ2-7, with TRBD1 matching 11 bases. The germline CDR1 and CDR2 sequences are MNHEY and SMNVEV (reference sequence). The V and J ends lost 3 bases and 2 bases, in that order; junction bases with no gene match: 3. CDR3 length equals 15 residues. The CDR3 region has the DNA TGTGCCAGCAGTTTTGGGACAGGGGGGCCCTACGAGCAGTACTTC. Its protein product is CASSFGTGGPYEQYF.

The rearrangement links TRBV6-2 or TRBV6-3 to TRBJ2-7; 12 bases are shared with TRBD2. Losses at the gene ends were 4 bases for V and 3 bases for J; bases not matched to a gene: 13. The CDR3 covers 18 residues. Germline values: CDR1 MNHEY, CDR2 SVGEGT. The CDR3 reads CASSSIPGLAGLGYEQYF. CDR3 nucleotide sequence: TGTGCCAGCAGTTCTATCCCGGGACTAGCGGGCTTAGGCTACGAGCAGTACTTC.

The CDR3 is CAIGEGFSNQPQHF. CDR3 sequence (DNA): TGTGCCATCGGAGAGGGCTTTTCTAATCAGCCCCAGCATTTT. This chain joins TRBV10-3 and TRBJ1-5; D is uncertain. Germline V gene lookup returns CDR1 ENHRY and CDR2 SYGVKD. The CDR3 contains 14 residues. V shed 8 bases and J shed 4 bases, with 15 bases lying between them.

This clonotype occurred a few times. The chain joins TRBV4-3 to TRBJ1-5; D is undetermined. Trimming shortened V by 4 bases and J by 1 base, and 11 bases separated the two germline ends. The CDR3 length is 15 residues. From germline, CDR1 is LGHNA and CDR2 YSLEER. CDR3 nucleotides: TGCGCCAGCAGCCCCCAATTGGTAAGCAATCAGCCCCAGCATTTT. This gives the protein CASSPQLVSNQPQHF.

The chain combines TRBV15 with TRBJ2-7, with D maybe TRBD1 (5 bases). CDR3 size: 16 residues. Germline lookup yields CDR1 LNHNV and CDR2 YYDKDF (reference sequence). Trimming cost V 0 bases and J 0 bases, with 12 bases left between them. The CDR3 nucleotides read TGTGCCACCAGCAGAGATGGGGCTCACCCCTCCTACGAGCAGTACTTC. Encoded protein: CATSRDGAHPSYEQYF.

A few counts support this clonotype. The J gene is TRBJ2-3, the V gene TRBV20-1; 11 bases map to TRBD2. The V gene's germline CDR1 is DFQATT and CDR2 SNEGSKA (reference sequence). The CDR3 is made up of 14 amino acids. Trimming cost V 1 base and J 7 bases; bases outside gene matches: 4. The CDR3 region is CSARATSGMNTQYF. Written as DNA, the CDR3 is TGCAGTGCTAGAGCGACTAGCGGGATGAATACGCAGTATTTT.

This clonotype was counted a few times. This chain connects TRBV12-3 or TRBV12-4 to TRBJ2-5, with D possibly being TRBD1 (5 bases). V gave up 3 bases and J gave up 2 bases, with 7 bases separating them. This CDR3 is built from 13 residues. The CDR3 DNA is TGTGCCAGCAGTTTCAGGGTTCAAGAGACCCAGTACTTC. Translation: CASSFRVQETQYF.

This clonotype was seen more than once but under ten times. The J gene is TRBJ1-2, the V gene TRBV12-3 or TRBV12-4; 9 bases align to TRBD1. After removal of 3 bases from V and 7 bases from J, the junction contained 3 bases not matched to a gene. The CDR3 spans 13 residues. Written as DNA, the CDR3 is TGTGCCAGCAGTTTCACAGGGGGCGGTGGCTACACCTTC. It yields the protein CASSFTGGGGYTF.

The chain is built from TRBV4-2 and TRBJ2-4; TRBD2 aligns across 7 bases. The last part of the DNA fits TRBJ2-7 better; the J call may be wrong. This CDR3 spans 15 amino acids. The germline CDR1 and CDR2 sequences are LGHNA and YNFKEQ. The CDR3 region is CASSQDSGGFYEQYF. CDR3 bases: TGTGCCAGCAGCCAAGACTCGGGGGGTTTCTACGAGCAGTACTTC.

The V gene is TRBV6-5, the J gene TRBJ2-1; unclear D gene. Germline values: CDR1 MNHEY, CDR2 SVGAGI. V dropped 2 bases and J dropped 3 bases, with 5 bases sitting between them. This CDR3 is 13 amino acids long. CDR3 protein: CASSYDSYNEQFF. CDR3 nucleotide sequence: TGTGCCAGCAGTTACGATAGCTACAATGAGCAGTTCTTC.

About this clonotype itself: At one end, the junction sequence differs from germline, possibly due to a read error. The chain is built from TRBV20-1 and TRBJ1-5, with 7 bases that match TRBD1. The CDR3 is 15 residues long. Germline loops: CDR1 DFQATT, CDR2 SNEGSKA (reference sequence). The CDR3 nucleotides are TGCAGTGCTACCAAGACAGGGTTTAGCGATCAGCCCCAGCATTTT. This encodes CSATKTGFSDQPQHF.

The J gene is TRBJ2-1, the V gene TRBV20-1; 12 bases line up with TRBD2. This CDR3 region has 17 residues. Germline V gene lookup returns CDR1 DFQATT and CDR2 SNEGSKA (reference sequence). Germline trimming cut 0 bases from V and 8 bases from J; bases unmatched to any gene: 11. The CDR3 DNA follows: TGCAGTGCTAGAGACCCGACTAGCGGGAGAGTTTCGTATGAGCAGTTCTTC. This encodes CSARDPTSGRVSYEQFF.

The chain employs TRBV18 and TRBJ2-3, with TRBD1 matching 9 bases. This CDR3 contains 15 residues. The germline CDR1 and CDR2 sequences are KGHSH and LQKENI. The J segment lost 5 bases and the V segment lost 1 base, leaving 4 bases of the junction unmatched. The CDR3 DNA sequence: TGTGCCAGCTCACCACGGGGACAGGGCAGAGATACGCAGTATTTT. Translated: CASSPRGQGRDTQYF.

This clonotype was seen many times. V usage is TRBV6-6 and J usage is TRBJ2-3, with no clear D. The CDR3 runs 10 residues. Germline assignment: CDR1 MNHNY and CDR2 SVGAGI (reference sequence). V was clipped by 5 bases and J by 5 bases, with 2 bases between them. The CDR3 nucleotides read TGTGCCAGCAGTGGAGATACGCAGTATTTT. This sequence encodes CASSGDTQYF.

There are a few counts of this clonotype. The J gene is TRBJ2-7, the V gene TRBV9, with D possibly TRBD2 on 7 matching bases. Trimming took off 2 bases at V and 5 bases at J, with 14 bases between the two ends. The CDR3 covers 14 residues. CDR1 is SGDLS and CDR2 is YYNGEE in the germline V gene. The CDR3 reads CASSVRGGGNEQYF. DNA of the CDR3: TGTGCCAGCAGCGTGAGGGGAGGGGGGAACGAGCAGTACTTC.